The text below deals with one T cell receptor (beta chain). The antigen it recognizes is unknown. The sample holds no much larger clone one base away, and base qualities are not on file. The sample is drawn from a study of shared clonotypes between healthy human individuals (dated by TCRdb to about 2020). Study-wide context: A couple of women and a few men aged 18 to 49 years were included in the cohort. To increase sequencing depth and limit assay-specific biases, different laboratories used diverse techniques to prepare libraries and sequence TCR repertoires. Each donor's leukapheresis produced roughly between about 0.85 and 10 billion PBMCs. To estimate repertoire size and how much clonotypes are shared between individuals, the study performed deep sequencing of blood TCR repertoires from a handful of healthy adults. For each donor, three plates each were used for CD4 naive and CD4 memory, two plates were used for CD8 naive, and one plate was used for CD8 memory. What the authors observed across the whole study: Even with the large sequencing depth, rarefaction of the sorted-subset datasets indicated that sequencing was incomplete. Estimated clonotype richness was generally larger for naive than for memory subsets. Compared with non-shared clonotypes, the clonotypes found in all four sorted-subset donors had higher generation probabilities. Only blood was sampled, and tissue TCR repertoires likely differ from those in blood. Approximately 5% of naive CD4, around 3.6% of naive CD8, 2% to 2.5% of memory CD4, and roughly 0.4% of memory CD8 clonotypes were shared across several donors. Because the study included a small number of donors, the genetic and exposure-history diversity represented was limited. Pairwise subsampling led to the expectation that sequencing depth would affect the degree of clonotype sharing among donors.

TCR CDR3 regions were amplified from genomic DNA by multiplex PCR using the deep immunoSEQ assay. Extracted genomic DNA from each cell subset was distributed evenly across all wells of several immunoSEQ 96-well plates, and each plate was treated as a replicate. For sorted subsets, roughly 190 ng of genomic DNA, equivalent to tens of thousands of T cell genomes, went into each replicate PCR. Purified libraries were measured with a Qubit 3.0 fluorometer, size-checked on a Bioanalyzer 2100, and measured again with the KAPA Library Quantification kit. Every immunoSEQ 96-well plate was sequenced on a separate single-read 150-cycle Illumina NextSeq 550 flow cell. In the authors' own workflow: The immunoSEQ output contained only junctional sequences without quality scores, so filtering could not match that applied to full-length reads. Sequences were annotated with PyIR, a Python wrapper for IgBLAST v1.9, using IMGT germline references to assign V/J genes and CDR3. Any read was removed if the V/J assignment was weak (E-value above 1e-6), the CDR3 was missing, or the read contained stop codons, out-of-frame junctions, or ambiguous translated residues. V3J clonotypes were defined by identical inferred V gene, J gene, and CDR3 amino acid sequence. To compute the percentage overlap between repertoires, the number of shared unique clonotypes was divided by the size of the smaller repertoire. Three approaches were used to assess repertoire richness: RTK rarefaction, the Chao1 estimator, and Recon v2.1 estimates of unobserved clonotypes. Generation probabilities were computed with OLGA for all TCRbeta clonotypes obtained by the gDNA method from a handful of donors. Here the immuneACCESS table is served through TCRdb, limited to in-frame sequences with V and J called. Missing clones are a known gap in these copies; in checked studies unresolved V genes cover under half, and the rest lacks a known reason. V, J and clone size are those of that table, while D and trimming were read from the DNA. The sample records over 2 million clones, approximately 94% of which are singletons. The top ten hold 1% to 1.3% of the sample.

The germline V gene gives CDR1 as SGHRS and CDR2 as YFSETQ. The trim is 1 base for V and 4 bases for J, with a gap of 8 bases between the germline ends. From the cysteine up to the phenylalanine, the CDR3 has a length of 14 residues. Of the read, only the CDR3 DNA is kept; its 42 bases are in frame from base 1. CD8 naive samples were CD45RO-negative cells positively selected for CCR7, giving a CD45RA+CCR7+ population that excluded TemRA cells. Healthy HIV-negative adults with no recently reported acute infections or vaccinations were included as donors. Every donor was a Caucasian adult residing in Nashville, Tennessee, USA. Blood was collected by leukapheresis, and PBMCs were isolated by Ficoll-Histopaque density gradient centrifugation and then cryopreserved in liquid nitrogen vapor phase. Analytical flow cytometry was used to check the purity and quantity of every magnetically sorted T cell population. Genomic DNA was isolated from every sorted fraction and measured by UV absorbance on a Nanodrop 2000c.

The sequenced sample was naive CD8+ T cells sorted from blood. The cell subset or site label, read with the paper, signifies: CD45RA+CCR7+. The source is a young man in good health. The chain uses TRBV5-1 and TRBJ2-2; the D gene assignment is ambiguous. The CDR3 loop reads CASSLYRSTGELFF. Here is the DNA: TGCGCCAGCAGCTTGTATAGGAGCACCGGGGAGCTGTTTTTT.